These 23 T cell receptor beta chains came from one sample sequenced in a study of T cells in Graves' hyperthyroidism and ophthalmopathy. RNA transcripts yielded amplified TCR beta CDR3 regions. A set of HTBI primers served as the primers for a first-round RT-PCR of the TCR CDR3. TCRdb re-called the multiplex PCR reads with MiXCR, one entry per CDR3 protein. The table records 350,000 to 400,000 distinct CDR3 sequences, 15% to 20% of them present only once. The material sequenced was blood. Every receptor here comes from a man between 18 and 29 years old with Graves' ophthalmopathy.

This clonotype was picked up a small number of times. This chain links TRBV13 with TRBJ1-6; tentative D call: TRBD1 (6 bases). Germline V gives CDR1 PRHDT, CDR2 FYEKMQ (reference sequence). The CDR3 runs 16 residues. Trimming left V 5 bases short and J 0 bases short, with 11 bases between. CDR3: CASSRGGSSYNSPLHF. CDR3 in DNA: TGTGCCAGCAGCAGGGGGGGGAGCTCCTATAATTCACCCCTCCACTTT.

V is TRBV20-1 and J is TRBJ2-5, with 11 bases fitting TRBD2. CDR1 and CDR2 (germline): DFQATT, SNEGSKA (reference sequence). The CDR3 is 12 residues long. J lost 4 bases, V lost 5 bases, and 0 bases had no gene match. Here the CDR3 DNA reads TGCAGTGCTGGACTAGCGGGAGAGACCCAGTACTTC. Its translation is CSAGLAGETQYF.

At least ten counts were recorded for this clonotype. The V gene is TRBV5-5, the J gene TRBJ2-5; TRBD1 agrees at 8 bases. With 3 bases clipped from V and 4 bases from J, the junction kept 17 bases outside the gene matches. This CDR3 contains 18 residues. Looked up from germline, CDR1 is SGHKS and CDR2 is YYEKEE (reference sequence). The CDR3 protein is CASSSLPRTGSVRETQYF. CDR3 bases: TGTGCCAGCAGCTCACTTCCAAGGACAGGGAGTGTACGAGAGACCCAGTACTTC.

This clonotype was seen at least ten times. In DNA form, the CDR3 reads TGTGCCAGCAGTGGGCCGGGACAGCCCCAGCATTTT. Residues: CASSGPGQPQHF. The rearrangement links TRBV12-3 or TRBV12-4 to TRBJ1-5; no reliable D call. This CDR3 comprises 12 residues. The ends were cut back, 5 bases at V and 7 bases at J, with 9 bases in the middle.

This clonotype came up many times. The rearrangement uses TRBV20-1 and TRBJ1-2, with a possible D match to TRBD1 (5 bases). The CDR3 length is 10 residues. Germline assignment: CDR1 DFQATT and CDR2 SNEGSKA (reference sequence). Trimming shortened V by 7 bases and J by 4 bases, and 7 bases separated the two germline ends. This chain's CDR3 is CSGQFYGYTF. The CDR3 region has the DNA TGCAGTGGACAGTTCTATGGCTACACCTTC.

CDR3 nucleotide sequence: TGTGCCAGCAGCTTACAGGGGGCCTTTGTGGCTTTCTTT. It yields the protein CASSLQGAFVAFF. J is TRBJ1-1 and V is TRBV7-9; 8 bases are shared with TRBD1. V lost 2 bases, J lost 11 bases, and 7 bases stayed unmatched. The germline gives CDR1 SEHNR, CDR2 FQNEAQ (reference sequence). The CDR3 spans 13 residues.

This clonotype was counted between two and nine times. The V gene is TRBV5-6, the J gene TRBJ2-7; D not certain. Looked up from germline, CDR1 is SGHDT and CDR2 is YYEEEE. Trimming took 0 bases from V and 3 from J, leaving 10 bases between them. The CDR3 has 14 residues. The chain's CDR3 is CASSLGNTIYEQYF. Written as DNA, the CDR3 is TGTGCCAGCAGCTTGGGGAATACCATCTACGAGCAGTACTTC.

This clonotype was detected many times. This chain joins TRBV5-1 and TRBJ2-3; D not resolved. V was cut by 4 bases and J by 3 bases, with 12 bases left in between. Germline loops: CDR1 SGHRS, CDR2 YFSETQ. This CDR3 comprises 14 residues. CDR3 loop: CASSREDPTDTQYF. The CDR3 bases are TGCGCCAGCAGCCGAGAAGACCCGACAGATACGCAGTATTTT. The full variable domain, its missing parts supplied by reference TRBV5-1 and TRBJ2-3, is KAGVTQTPRYLIKTRGQQVTLSCSPISGHRSVSWYQQTPGQGLQFLFEYFSETQRNKGNFPGRFSGRQFSNSRSEMNVSTLELGDSALYLCASSREDPTDTQYFGPGTRLTVL.

This clonotype was picked up many times. The chain has TRBV12-3 or TRBV12-4 and TRBJ2-2; D unclear. The V end lost 3 bases, the J end lost 1 base, and 6 bases lay between the germline ends. The CDR3 length is 14 residues. CDR3 sequence reads: CASSFSMNTGELFF. CDR3 coding DNA: TGTGCCAGCAGTTTCTCCATGAACACCGGGGAGCTGTTTTTT.

This clonotype was seen only a few times. V is TRBV20-1 and J is TRBJ2-1; tentative D call: TRBD1 (5 bases). Per germline, CDR1 DFQATT and CDR2 SNEGSKA (reference sequence). This CDR3 is built from 12 residues. Trimming stripped 0 bases from V and 10 bases from J, with 10 bases between. CDR3 coding DNA: TGCAGTGCTAGAGATGGGGCATCAGAGCAGTTCTTC. The encoded protein is CSARDGASEQFF.

This clonotype appeared many times. The chain joins TRBV3-1 to TRBJ2-7, with 10 bases that match TRBD2. CDR3 length equals 14 residues. V lost 1 base, J lost 3 bases, and 0 bases stayed unmatched. Germline V gene lookup returns CDR1 LGHDT and CDR2 YNNKEL (reference sequence). CDR3: CASSQGTSGYEQYF. The DNA of the CDR3 is TGTGCCAGCAGCCAAGGGACTAGCGGCTACGAGCAGTACTTC.

The table lists this clonotype with many counts. The chain carries TRBV7-8 and TRBJ2-3; D gene ambiguous. Germline CDR1 SGHVS, CDR2 FQNEAQ. CDR3 length: 13 residues. V was shortened by 7 bases and J by 3 bases, with 11 bases between the two germline ends. CDR3 residues: CASTERQTDTQYF. CDR3 sequence (DNA): TGTGCCAGCACTGAACGGCAGACAGATACGCAGTATTTT.

This clonotype was detected only a few times. Here the CDR3 reads CATSDSHRLPGTDTQYF. CDR3 bases: TGTGCCACCAGTGACTCTCACAGGCTTCCCGGCACAGATACGCAGTATTTT. This chain links TRBV24-1 with TRBJ2-3; a weak D match, TRBD1 (5 bases). The ends were cut back, 4 bases at V and 1 base at J, with 17 bases in the middle. The V gene's germline CDR1 is KGHDR and CDR2 SFDVKD. The CDR3 spans 17 residues.

Concerning this clonotype: This may come from a read error, since a much larger clone is one base off. The gene calls are TRBV2 and TRBJ2-5; no definite D call. CDR1 and CDR2 from the germline V gene are SNHLY and FYNNEI. The CDR3 spans 12 residues. Here the CDR3 DNA reads TGTGCCAGCAAAGCAGGAGAAGAGACCCAGCACTTC. Translating it yields CASKAGEETQHF. Variable domain in full (rest from reference TRBV2 and TRBJ2-5): EPEVTQTPSHQVTQMGQEVILRCVPISNHLYFYWYRQILGQKVEFLVSFYNNEISEKSEIFDDQFSVERPDGSNFTLKIRSTKLEDSAMYFCASKAGEETQHFGPGTRLLVL.

The chain recombines TRBV9 with TRBJ1-6; D is unresolved. The CDR3 runs to 14 residues. V was pared by 3 bases and J by 0 bases, with 4 bases between. Germline V gene lookup returns CDR1 SGDLS and CDR2 YYNGEE. The CDR3 DNA sequence: TGTGCCAGCAGCGGAACCTCCTATAATTCACCCCTCCACTTT. It specifies CASSGTSYNSPLHF. Using reference TRBV9 and TRBJ1-6 for the parts outside the CDR3, the full variable domain is DSGVTQTPKHLITATGQRVTLRCSPRSGDLSVYWYQQSLDQGLQFLIQYYNGEERAKGNILERFSAQQFPDLHSELNLSSLELGDSALYFCASSGTSYNSPLHFGNGTRLTVT.

This clonotype showed up many times. The gene calls are TRBV24-1 and TRBJ1-6, with no clear D. The CDR3 is 13 residues long. The V gene lost 5 bases and the J gene lost 7 bases, with 8 bases spanning the gap. Germline loops: CDR1 KGHDR, CDR2 SFDVKD. The CDR3 sequence: CATSAGPNSPLHF. CDR3 in DNA: TGTGCCACCAGTGCGGGCCCGAATTCACCCCTCCACTTT.

The chain is built from TRBV9 and TRBJ2-7, with D maybe TRBD2 (5 bases). Germline loops: CDR1 SGDLS, CDR2 YYNGEE. V was shortened by 1 base and J by 3 bases, with 11 bases between the two germline ends. The CDR3 has 14 residues. The CDR3 is CASSVNLAGYEQYF. As DNA, the CDR3 is TGTGCCAGCAGCGTAAATCTAGCCGGCTACGAGCAGTACTTC. The full variable domain, completed using reference TRBV9 and TRBJ2-7, is DSGVTQTPKHLITATGQRVTLRCSPRSGDLSVYWYQQSLDQGLQFLIQYYNGEERAKGNILERFSAQQFPDLHSELNLSSLELGDSALYFCASSVNLAGYEQYFGPGTRLTVT.

Only a few counts were recorded for this clonotype. The CDR3 DNA reads as TGTGCCAGCAGCCGAGGGGACAGCCCAGAGGAGCAGTACTTC. Amino acids: CASSRGDSPEEQYF. The V gene is TRBV7-9, the J gene TRBJ2-7; 7 nucleotides line up with TRBD1. CDR3 length: 14 amino acids. V lost 5 bases to trimming and J lost 7 bases; unmatched junction nucleotides: 11. Germline CDR1 is SEHNR and CDR2 is FQNEAQ (reference sequence).

This clonotype was detected ten times or more. The V call is TRBV7-9, the J call TRBJ2-7; D gene ambiguous. This CDR3 contains 14 residues. The V gene's germline CDR1 is SEHNR and CDR2 FQNEAQ (reference sequence). Between the trimmed V and J ends, which lost 1 base and 2 bases, there was a span of 9 bases. DNA for the CDR3: TGTGCCAGCAGCTTAGACGGGTTCGCCTACGAGCAGTACTTC. This gives the protein CASSLDGFAYEQYF.

This clonotype was recorded many times. V usage is TRBV6-1 and J usage is TRBJ1-1; the match to TRBD1 covers 7 bases. Germline lookup yields CDR1 MNHNS and CDR2 SASEGT. The CDR3 runs to 12 residues. Trimming removed 9 bases from V and 8 bases from J; junction bases left unmatched: 9. CDR3 bases: TGTGCCAGTATGGTGCCGACAGGGGAAGCTTTCTTT. It yields the protein CASMVPTGEAFF.

This clonotype showed up just once. This chain's CDR3 is CASSLYVGDEQFF. The CDR3 bases are TGTGCCAGCAGCCTATATGTGGGCGATGAGCAGTTCTTC. The chain combines TRBV7-6 with TRBJ2-1; D ambiguous. The CDR3 has 13 amino acids. Looked up from germline, CDR1 is SGHVS and CDR2 is FNYEAQ. The V gene lost 5 bases and the J gene lost 8 bases, with 13 bases spanning the gap.

The genes are TRBV9 and TRBJ2-3; D call uncertain. The CDR3 has 15 amino acids. Per the germline V gene, CDR1 is SGDLS and CDR2 is YYNGEE. V lost 4 bases and J 2 bases, leaving 14 bases between the germline ends. The CDR3: CASSLRPDFTDTQYF. CDR3 DNA: TGTGCCAGCAGCCTCCGACCCGACTTCACAGATACGCAGTATTTT. Based on the CDR3 plus reference TRBV9 and TRBJ2-3, the full variable domain is DSGVTQTPKHLITATGQRVTLRCSPRSGDLSVYWYQQSLDQGLQFLIQYYNGEERAKGNILERFSAQQFPDLHSELNLSSLELGDSALYFCASSLRPDFTDTQYFGPGTRLTVL.

Here the CDR3 reads CSASRGSNQPQHF. The CDR3 bases are TGCAGTGCTAGTAGGGGTAGCAATCAGCCCCAGCATTTT. The V call is TRBV20-1, the J call TRBJ1-5, with TRBD1 as a possible D gene (5 bases). The V gene lost 3 bases and the J gene lost 0 bases, with 6 bases spanning the gap. Germline values: CDR1 DFQATT, CDR2 SNEGSKA (reference sequence). This CDR3 is 13 amino acids long.